A selection of T cell receptor beta chains follows, all from one sample in a study of shared clonotypes between healthy human individuals. Assay: immunoSEQ multiplex PCR; the TCRdb copy retains only in-frame clones and omits some. The repertoire holds under 600,000 clones, with about 80% as singletons. The sequenced sample consisted of PBMCs. The receptors were sampled from a woman between 40 and 50 years old in good health. Some clones in this sample may be carry-over from other donors' samples. Both conserved end residues are part of each CDR3. A D gene is named only where the DNA matches it firmly. Only some rows state a clone size, as once, few, many or a class for expanded clones.

V gene,D gene,J gene,clone size,CDR3 DNA,CDR3 protein
TRBV7-2,-,TRBJ1-1,-,TGTGCCAGCAGCCCCGGGCAGGGGAACACTGAAGCTTTCTTT,CASSPGQGNTEAFF
TRBV19,-,TRBJ1-2,-,TGTGCCAGTAGTATTATCAGGGTCGGCGGCTACACCTTC,CASSIIRVGGYTF
TRBV5-4,TRBD1,TRBJ1-1,-,TGTGCCAGCAGCTTGGAACAGGGGATGACTGAAGCTTTCTTT,CASSLEQGMTEAFF
TRBV27,TRBD2,TRBJ2-1,-,TGTGCCAGCAGTTTCGGGACTAGCGGACTCAATGAGCAGTTCTTC,CASSFGTSGLNEQFF
TRBV10-3,-,TRBJ1-1,-,TGTGCCATCACCGCGACACTCGCTAAGGGCTCGGCGAACACTGAAGCTTTCTTT,CAITATLAKGSANTEAFF
TRBV5-1,TRBD1,TRBJ2-1,-,TGCGCCAGCAGCTCTGGACAGGGCACCTACAATGAGCAGTTCTTC,CASSSGQGTYNEQFF
TRBV19,TRBD1,TRBJ1-5,-,TGTGCCAGTAGTATTTTGCAGGGGGCTACTGGCAATCAGCCCCAGCATTTT,CASSILQGATGNQPQHF
TRBV7-2,TRBD2,TRBJ2-2,once,TGTGCCAGCAGCTTACCCGCTAGCGGCACCGGGGAGCTGTTTTTT,CASSLPASGTGELFF
TRBV5-1,TRBD2,TRBJ2-1,-,TGCGCCAGCAGCTTGCCGAGACTAGCGGGCGATGAGCAGTTCTTC,CASSLPRLAGDEQFF
TRBV15,TRBD2,TRBJ2-3,-,TGTGCCACCAGCAGAGATTACGGGGGAGGGGATACGCAGTATTTT,CATSRDYGGGDTQYF
TRBV5-5,-,TRBJ2-2,few,TGTGCCAGCAGCTTGGACAGCCGTACGACCGGGGAGCTGTTTTTT,CASSLDSRTTGELFF
TRBV10-3,TRBD1,TRBJ1-3,few,TGTGCCATCAGGGGACAGGGGGGGGATGGCACCATATATTTT,CAIRGQGGDGTIYF
TRBV4-1,TRBD2,TRBJ2-7,few,TGCGCCAGCAGCCATGGAGGGAGGGGCGACTACGAGCAGTACTTC,CASSHGGRGDYEQYF
TRBV11-2,-,TRBJ2-3,-,TGTGCCAGCAGCTTTATTAAGGGGCCAGATACGCAGTATTTT,CASSFIKGPDTQYF
TRBV7-9,TRBD1,TRBJ1-5,-,TGTGCCAGCAGCTTACAGGGGGCGCAGCCCCAGCATTTT,CASSLQGAQPQHF
TRBV7-9,-,TRBJ2-3,-,TGTGCCTCCCAGGGTACCACAGATACGCAGTATTTT,CASQGTTDTQYF
TRBV5-8,-,TRBJ2-1,-,TGTGCCAGCAGCTTGGGAGCTAGCGTGGACAATGAGCAGTTCTTC,CASSLGASVDNEQFF
TRBV18,TRBD2,TRBJ2-7,-,TGTGCCAGCTCAACAACTAGCGGAAGCTACGAGCAGTACTTC,CASSTTSGSYEQYF
TRBV2,-,TRBJ2-3,-,TGTGCCAGCGGGACCGGGACAACTAGCACAGATACGCAGTATTTT,CASGTGTTSTDTQYF
TRBV4-1,TRBD2,TRBJ2-1,few,TGCGCCAGCAGCCAAGAGAGATTTTCCCGGACTAGCGGGAGGGCCGGTGGGAATGAGCAGTTCTTC,CASSQERFSRTSGRAGGNEQFF
TRBV7-6,-,TRBJ1-4,-,TGTGCCAGCAGCCAAGACCGGACAGCCGGAAAACTGTTTTTT,CASSQDRTAGKLFF
TRBV30,-,TRBJ1-3,-,TGTGCCTGGAGTGTAGGCCCCCCGGGAGGAAACACCATATATTTT,CAWSVGPPGGNTIYF
TRBV30,-,TRBJ2-7,once,TGTGCCTGCCGGGGCCTAGGCTACGAGCAGTACTTC,CACRGLGYEQYF
TRBV27,-,TRBJ2-7,many,TGTGCCAGCAGTTTATCCGGGCCGCTTAACGAGCAGTACTTC,CASSLSGPLNEQYF
TRBV18,-,TRBJ1-2,few,TGTGCCAGCTCAACAGGGTATGGCTACACCTTC,CASSTGYGYTF